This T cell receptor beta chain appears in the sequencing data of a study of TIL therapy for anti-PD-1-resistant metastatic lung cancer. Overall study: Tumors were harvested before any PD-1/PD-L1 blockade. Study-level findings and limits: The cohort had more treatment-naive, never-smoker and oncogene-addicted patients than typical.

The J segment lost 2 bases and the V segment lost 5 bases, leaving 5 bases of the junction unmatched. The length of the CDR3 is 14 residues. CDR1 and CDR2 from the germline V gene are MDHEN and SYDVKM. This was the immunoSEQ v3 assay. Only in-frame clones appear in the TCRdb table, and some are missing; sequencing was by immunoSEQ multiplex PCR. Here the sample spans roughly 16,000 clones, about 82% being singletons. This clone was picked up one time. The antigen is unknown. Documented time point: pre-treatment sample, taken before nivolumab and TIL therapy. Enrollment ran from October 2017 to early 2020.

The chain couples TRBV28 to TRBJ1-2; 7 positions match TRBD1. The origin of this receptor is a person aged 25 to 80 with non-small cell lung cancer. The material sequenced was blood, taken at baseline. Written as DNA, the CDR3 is TGTGCCAGCAGTGAACAGGGGTGGAACTATGGCTACACCTTC. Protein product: CASSEQGWNYGYTF.